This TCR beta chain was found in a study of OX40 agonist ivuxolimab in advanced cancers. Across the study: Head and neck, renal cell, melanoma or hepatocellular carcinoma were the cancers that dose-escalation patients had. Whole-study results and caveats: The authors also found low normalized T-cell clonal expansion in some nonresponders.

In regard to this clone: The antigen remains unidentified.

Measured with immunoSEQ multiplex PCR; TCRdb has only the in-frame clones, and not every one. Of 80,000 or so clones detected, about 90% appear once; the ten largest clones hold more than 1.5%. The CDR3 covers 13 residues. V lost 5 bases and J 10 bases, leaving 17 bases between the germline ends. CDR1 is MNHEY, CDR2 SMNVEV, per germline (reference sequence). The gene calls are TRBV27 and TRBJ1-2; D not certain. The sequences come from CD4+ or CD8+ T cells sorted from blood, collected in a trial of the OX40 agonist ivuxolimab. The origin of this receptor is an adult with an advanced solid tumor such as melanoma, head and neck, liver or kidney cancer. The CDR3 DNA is TGTGCCAGCAGTCCTGACTCACTATGGCCCTACACCTTC. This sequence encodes CASSPDSLWPYTF.